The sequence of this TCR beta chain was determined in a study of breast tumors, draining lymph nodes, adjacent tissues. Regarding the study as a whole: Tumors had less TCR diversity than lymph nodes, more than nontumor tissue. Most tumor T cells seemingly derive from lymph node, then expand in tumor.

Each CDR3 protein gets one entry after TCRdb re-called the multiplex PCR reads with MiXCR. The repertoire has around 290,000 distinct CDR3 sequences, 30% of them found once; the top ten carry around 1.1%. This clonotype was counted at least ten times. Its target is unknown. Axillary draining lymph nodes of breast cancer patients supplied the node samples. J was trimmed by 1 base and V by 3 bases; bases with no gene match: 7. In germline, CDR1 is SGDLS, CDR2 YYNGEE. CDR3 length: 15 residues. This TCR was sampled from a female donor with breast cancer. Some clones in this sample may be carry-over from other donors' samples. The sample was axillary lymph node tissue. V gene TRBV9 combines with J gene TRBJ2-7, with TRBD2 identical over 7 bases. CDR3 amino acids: CASSAERDRSYEQYF. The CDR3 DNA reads TGTGCCAGCAGCGCAGAGCGGGATCGGTCCTACGAGCAGTACTTC.